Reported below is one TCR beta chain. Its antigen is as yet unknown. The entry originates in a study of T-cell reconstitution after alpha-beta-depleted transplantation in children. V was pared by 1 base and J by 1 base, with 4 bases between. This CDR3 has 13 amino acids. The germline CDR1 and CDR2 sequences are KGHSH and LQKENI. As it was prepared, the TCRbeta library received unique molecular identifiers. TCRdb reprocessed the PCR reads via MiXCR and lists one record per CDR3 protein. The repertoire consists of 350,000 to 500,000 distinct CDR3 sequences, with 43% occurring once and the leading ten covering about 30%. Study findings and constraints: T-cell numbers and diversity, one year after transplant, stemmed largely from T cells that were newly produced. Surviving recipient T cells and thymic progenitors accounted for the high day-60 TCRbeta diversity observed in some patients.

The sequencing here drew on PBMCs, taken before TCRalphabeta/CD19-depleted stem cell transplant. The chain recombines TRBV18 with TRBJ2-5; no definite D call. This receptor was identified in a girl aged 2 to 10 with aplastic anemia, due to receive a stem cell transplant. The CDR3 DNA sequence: TGTGCCAGCTCACCACAGGCCCAAGAGACCCAGTACTTC. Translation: CASSPQAQETQYF.